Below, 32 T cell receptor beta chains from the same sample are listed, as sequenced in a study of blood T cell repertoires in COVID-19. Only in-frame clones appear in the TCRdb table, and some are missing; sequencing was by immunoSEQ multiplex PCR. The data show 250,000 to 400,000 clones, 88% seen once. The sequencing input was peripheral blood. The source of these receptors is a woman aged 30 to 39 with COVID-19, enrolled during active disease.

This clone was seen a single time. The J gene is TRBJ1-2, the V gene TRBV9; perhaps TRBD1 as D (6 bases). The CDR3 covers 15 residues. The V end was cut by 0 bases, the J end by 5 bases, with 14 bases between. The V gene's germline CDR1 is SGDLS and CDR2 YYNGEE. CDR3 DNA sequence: TGTGCCAGCAGCGTAGGGGAGGGGGAGTGGTATGGCTACACCTTC. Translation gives CASSVGEGEWYGYTF.

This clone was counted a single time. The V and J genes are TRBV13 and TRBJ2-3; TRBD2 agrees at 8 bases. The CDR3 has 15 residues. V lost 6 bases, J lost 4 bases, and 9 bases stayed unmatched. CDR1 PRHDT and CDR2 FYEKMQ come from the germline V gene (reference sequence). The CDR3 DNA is TGTGCCAGCAGTGCCCACGGGGGGGCATCAGATACGCAGTATTTT. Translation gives CASSAHGGASDTQYF.

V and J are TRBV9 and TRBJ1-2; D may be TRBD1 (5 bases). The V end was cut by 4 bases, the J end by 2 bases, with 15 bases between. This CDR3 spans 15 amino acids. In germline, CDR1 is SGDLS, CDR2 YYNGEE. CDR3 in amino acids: CASSPREGPNYGYTF. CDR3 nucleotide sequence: TGTGCCAGCAGCCCCCGGGAGGGACCCAACTATGGCTACACCTTC.

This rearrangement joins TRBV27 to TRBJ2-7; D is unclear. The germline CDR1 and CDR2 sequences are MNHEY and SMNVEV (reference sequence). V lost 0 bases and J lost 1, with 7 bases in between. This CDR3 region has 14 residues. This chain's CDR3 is CASSLSATSYEQYF. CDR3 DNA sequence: TGTGCCAGCAGTTTATCGGCGACATCCTACGAGCAGTACTTC.

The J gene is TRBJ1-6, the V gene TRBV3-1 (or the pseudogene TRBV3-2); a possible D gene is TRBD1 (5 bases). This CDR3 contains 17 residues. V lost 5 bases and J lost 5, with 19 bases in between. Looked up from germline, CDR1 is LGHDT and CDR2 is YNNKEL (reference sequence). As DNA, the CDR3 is TGTGCCAGCAGCTCCTCGGTAGGGGCCGGTGATAATTCACCCCTCCACTTT. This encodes CASSSSVGAGDNSPLHF.

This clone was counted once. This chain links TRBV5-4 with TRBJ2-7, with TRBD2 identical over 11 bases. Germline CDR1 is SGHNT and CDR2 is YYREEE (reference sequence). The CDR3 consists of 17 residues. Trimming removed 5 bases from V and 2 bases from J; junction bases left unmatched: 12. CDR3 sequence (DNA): TGTGCCAGCAGTTCCTTTAGCGGGGGGGCTGGCCCCTACGAGCAGTACTTC. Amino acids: CASSSFSGGAGPYEQYF.

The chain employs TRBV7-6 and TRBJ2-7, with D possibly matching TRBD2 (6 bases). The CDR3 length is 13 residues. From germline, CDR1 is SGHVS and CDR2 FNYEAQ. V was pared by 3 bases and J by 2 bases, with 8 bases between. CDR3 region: CASSFGGTYEQYF. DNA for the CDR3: TGTGCCAGCAGCTTTGGGGGGACCTACGAGCAGTACTTC.

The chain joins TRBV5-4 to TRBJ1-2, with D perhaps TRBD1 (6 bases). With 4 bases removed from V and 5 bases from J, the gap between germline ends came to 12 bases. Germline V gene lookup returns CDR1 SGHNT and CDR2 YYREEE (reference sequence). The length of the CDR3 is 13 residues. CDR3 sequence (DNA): TGTGCCAGCAGCACAGGGACGGTATATGGCTACACCTTC. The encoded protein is CASSTGTVYGYTF. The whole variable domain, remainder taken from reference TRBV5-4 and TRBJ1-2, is ETGVTQSPTHLIKTRGQQVTLRCSSQSGHNTVSWYQQALGQGPQFIFQYYREEENGRGNFPPRFSGLQFPNYSSELNVNALELDDSALYLCASSTGTVYGYTFGSGTRLTVV.

As DNA, the CDR3 is TGTGCCAGCAGGGCAGATCCGGGACAGATCCCCTACAATGAGCAGTTCTTC. This translates into CASRADPGQIPYNEQFF. The chain recombines TRBV2 with TRBJ2-1; TRBD1 agrees at 7 bases. The germline CDR1 and CDR2 sequences are SNHLY and FYNNEI. The length of the CDR3 is 17 residues. The ends lost 6 bases at V and 2 bases at J; junction bases unmatched: 13.

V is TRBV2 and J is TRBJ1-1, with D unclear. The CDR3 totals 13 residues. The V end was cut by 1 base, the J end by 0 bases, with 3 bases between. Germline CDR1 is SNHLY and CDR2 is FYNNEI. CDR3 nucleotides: TGTGCCAGCAGTGAAGTAATGAACACTGAAGCTTTCTTT. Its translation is CASSEVMNTEAFF.

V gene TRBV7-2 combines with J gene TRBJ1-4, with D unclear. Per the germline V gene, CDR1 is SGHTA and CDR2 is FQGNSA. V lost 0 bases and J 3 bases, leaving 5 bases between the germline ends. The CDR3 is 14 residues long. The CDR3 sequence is CASSLAGANEKLFF. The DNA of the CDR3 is TGTGCCAGCAGCTTAGCGGGAGCTAATGAAAAACTGTTTTTT.

CDR3 amino acids: CASSPYRERTEAFF. As DNA, the CDR3 is TGTGCCAGCAGCCCGTACAGGGAAAGGACTGAAGCTTTCTTT. V and J are TRBV7-9 and TRBJ1-1, with D possibly matching TRBD1 (6 bases). Looked up from germline, CDR1 is SEHNR and CDR2 is FQNEAQ (reference sequence). CDR3 length: 14 amino acids. V lost 5 bases, J lost 5 bases, and 15 bases lay in between.

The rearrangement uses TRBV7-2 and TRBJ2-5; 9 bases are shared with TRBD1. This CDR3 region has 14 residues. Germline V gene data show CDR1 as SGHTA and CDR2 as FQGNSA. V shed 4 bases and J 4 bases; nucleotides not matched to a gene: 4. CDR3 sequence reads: CASSSDRGGETQYF. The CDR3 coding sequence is TGTGCCAGCAGCTCCGACAGGGGGGGAGAGACCCAGTACTTC.

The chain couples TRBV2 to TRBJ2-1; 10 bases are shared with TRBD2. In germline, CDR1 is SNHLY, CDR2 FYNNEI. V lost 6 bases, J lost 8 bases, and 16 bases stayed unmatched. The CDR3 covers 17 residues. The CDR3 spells CASRPMVVAGGGDEQFF. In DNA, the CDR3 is TGTGCCAGCAGGCCCATGGTGGTAGCGGGGGGAGGCGATGAGCAGTTCTTC.

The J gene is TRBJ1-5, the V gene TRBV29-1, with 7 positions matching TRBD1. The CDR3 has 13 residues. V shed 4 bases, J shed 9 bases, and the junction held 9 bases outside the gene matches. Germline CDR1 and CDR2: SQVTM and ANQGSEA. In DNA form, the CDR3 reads TGCAGCGTTGCGGACGGGACAGTTCGGCCCCAGCATTTT. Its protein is CSVADGTVRPQHF. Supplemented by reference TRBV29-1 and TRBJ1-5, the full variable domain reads SAVISQKPSRDICQRGTSLTIQCQVDSQVTMMFWYRQQPGQSLTLIATANQGSEATYESGFVIDKFPISRPNLTFSTLTVSNMSPEDSSIYLCSVADGTVRPQHFGDGTRLSIL.

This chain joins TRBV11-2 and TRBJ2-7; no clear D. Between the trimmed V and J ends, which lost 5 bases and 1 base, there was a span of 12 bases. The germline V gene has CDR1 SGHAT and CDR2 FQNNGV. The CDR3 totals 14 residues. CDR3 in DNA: TGTGCCAGCAGCCTAGGGCGGCGTTCCTACGAGCAGTACGTC. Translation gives CASSLGRRSYEQYV.

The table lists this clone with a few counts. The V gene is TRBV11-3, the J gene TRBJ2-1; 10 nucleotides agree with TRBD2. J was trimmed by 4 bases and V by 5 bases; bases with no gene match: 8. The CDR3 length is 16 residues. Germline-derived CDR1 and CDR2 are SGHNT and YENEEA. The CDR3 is CASSPQGAGGYNEQFF. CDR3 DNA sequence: TGTGCCAGCAGCCCCCAAGGAGCGGGGGGGTACAATGAGCAGTTCTTC.

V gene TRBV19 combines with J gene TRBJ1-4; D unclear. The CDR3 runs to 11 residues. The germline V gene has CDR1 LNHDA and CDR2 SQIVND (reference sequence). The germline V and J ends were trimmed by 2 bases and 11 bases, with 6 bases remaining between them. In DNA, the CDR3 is TGTGCCAGTAGTATAACAGAGAAACTGTTTTTT. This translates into CASSITEKLFF.

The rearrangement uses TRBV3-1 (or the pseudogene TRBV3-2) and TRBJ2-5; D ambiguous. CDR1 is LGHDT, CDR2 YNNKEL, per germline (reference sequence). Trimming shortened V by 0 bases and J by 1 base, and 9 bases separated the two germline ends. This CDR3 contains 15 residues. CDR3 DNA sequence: TGTGCCAGCAGCCAAGATCTTGGCACCCAAGAGACCCAGTACTTC. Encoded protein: CASSQDLGTQETQYF.

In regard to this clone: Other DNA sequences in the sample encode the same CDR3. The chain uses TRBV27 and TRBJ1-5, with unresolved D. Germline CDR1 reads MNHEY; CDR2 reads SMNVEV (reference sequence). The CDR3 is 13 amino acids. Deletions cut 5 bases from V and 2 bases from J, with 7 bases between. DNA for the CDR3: TGTGCCAGCAGTCCCTACGGCAATCAGCCCCAGCATTTT. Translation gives CASSPYGNQPQHF.

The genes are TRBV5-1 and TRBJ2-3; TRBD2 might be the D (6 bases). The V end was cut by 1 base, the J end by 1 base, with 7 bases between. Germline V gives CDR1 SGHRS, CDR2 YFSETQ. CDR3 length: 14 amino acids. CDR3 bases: TGCGCCAGCAGCTTGTGGGGGGGCACAGATACGCAGTATTTT. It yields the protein CASSLWGGTDTQYF.

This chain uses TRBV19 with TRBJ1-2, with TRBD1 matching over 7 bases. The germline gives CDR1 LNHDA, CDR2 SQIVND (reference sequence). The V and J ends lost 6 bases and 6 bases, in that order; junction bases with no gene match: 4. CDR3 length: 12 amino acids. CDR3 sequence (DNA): TGTGCCAGTAGCGACAGGGAACATGGCTACACCTTC. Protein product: CASSDREHGYTF.

CDR3 sequence reads: CASSLGAWDTQYF. In DNA, the CDR3 is TGTGCCAGCAGTTTAGGTGCGTGGGATACGCAGTATTTT. V is TRBV27 and J is TRBJ2-3; D remains unclear. The CDR3 is 13 residues long. V was cut by 2 bases and J by 6 bases, with 9 bases left in between. Germline CDR1 MNHEY, CDR2 SMNVEV (reference sequence).

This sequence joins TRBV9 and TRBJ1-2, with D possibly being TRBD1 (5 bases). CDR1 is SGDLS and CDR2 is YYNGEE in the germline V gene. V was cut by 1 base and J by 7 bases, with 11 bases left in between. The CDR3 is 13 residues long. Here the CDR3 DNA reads TGTGCCAGCAGCGTACAGGGTTTCGGTGGCTACACCTTC. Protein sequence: CASSVQGFGGYTF.

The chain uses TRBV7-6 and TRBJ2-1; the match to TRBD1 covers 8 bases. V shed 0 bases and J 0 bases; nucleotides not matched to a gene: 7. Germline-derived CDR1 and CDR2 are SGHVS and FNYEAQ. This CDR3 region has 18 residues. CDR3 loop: CASSLARTGTSSYNEQFF. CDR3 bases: TGTGCCAGCAGCTTAGCGCGGACAGGGACGAGCTCCTACAATGAGCAGTTCTTC.

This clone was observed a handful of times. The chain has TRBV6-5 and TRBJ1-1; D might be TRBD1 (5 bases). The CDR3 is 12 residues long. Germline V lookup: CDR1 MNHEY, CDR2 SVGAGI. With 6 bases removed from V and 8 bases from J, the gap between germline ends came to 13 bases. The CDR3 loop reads CASSRNSGEAFF. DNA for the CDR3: TGTGCCAGCAGCCGGAACTCAGGGGAAGCTTTCTTT.

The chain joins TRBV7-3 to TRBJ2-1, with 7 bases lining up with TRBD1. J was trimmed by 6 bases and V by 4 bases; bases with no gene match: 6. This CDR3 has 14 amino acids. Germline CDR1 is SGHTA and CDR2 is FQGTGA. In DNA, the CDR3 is TGTGCCAGCAGCTGGACAGGTGGGGGCAATGAGCAGTTCTTC. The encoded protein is CASSWTGGGNEQFF.

CDR3 coding DNA: TGTGCCAGCAGCGGCCGGGACAGGGTTGGGGAGACCCAGTACTTC. It is translated as CASSGRDRVGETQYF. The chain carries TRBV7-8 and TRBJ2-5, with 9 bases fitting TRBD1. CDR3 size: 15 residues. J lost 5 bases, V lost 5 bases, and 9 bases had no gene match. The germline V gene has CDR1 SGHVS and CDR2 FQNEAQ.

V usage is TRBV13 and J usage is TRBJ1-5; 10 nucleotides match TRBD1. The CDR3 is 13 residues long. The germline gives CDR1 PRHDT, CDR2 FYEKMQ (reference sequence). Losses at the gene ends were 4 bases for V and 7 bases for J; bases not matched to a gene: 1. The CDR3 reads CASSSGQGQPQHF. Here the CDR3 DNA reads TGTGCCAGCAGCTCGGGACAGGGGCAGCCCCAGCATTTT.

CDR3 nucleotide sequence: TGTGCCAGCAGTAGCCGGAGCTCCTACGAGCAGTACTTC. Amino acid sequence: CASSSRSSYEQYF. The chain uses TRBV6-5 and TRBJ2-7; D is uncertain. The CDR3 covers 13 residues. V was pared by 5 bases and J by 0 bases, with 8 bases between. Per the germline V gene, CDR1 is MNHEY and CDR2 is SVGAGI.

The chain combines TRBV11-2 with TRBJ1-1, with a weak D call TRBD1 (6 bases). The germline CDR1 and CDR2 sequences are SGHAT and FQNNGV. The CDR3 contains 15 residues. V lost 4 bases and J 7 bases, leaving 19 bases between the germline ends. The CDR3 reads CASSWGTTGQLEAFF. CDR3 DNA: TGTGCCAGCAGCTGGGGGACTACTGGACAGCTTGAAGCTTTCTTT.

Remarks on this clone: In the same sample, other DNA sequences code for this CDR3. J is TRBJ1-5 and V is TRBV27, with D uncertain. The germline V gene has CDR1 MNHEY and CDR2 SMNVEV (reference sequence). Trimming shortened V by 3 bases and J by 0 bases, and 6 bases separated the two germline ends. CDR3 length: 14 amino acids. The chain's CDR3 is CASSFRGSNQPQHF. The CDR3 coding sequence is TGTGCCAGCAGTTTCCGGGGTAGCAATCAGCCCCAGCATTTT.